A single sample is the source of the 7 T cell receptor beta chains below, sequenced in a study of blood T cell repertoires in COVID-19. Sequencing was performed with immunoSEQ multiplex PCR; in TCRdb, only in-frame clones are kept and a portion is missing. The sample carries approximately 97,000 clones, around 88% recorded once. Sample: peripheral blood. The origin of the receptors is a man aged 45-65 years with COVID-19, enrolled during active disease.

The CDR3 DNA reads as TGTGCCACCAGCAGAGATTTGCTGCGCCACGAGCAGTACTTC. Amino acid sequence: CATSRDLLRHEQYF. The rearrangement uses TRBV15 and TRBJ2-7, with no clear D. Germline V gives CDR1 LNHNV, CDR2 YYDKDF (reference sequence). The CDR3 is 14 residues long. V lost 0 bases, J lost 5 bases, and 11 bases lay in between.

Only a few counts were recorded for this clone. The chain links TRBV18 to TRBJ2-6; 8 nucleotides match TRBD1. From germline, CDR1 is KGHSH and CDR2 LQKENI. J lost 0 bases, V lost 0 bases, and 4 bases had no gene match. The CDR3 covers 18 residues. In DNA, the CDR3 is TGTGCCAGCTCACCACCGGGACAGGCGCTCTCTGGGGCCAACGTCCTGACTTTC. Translation: CASSPPGQALSGANVLTF.

The V gene is TRBV3-1 (or the pseudogene TRBV3-2), the J gene TRBJ1-6, with D unresolved. The germline CDR1 and CDR2 sequences are LGHDT and YNNKEL (reference sequence). There are 14 residues in the CDR3. The V and J ends lost 3 bases and 8 bases respectively, with 11 bases between them. For the CDR3, the DNA is TGTGCCAGCAGCCAGAGGACTGGCGATTCACCCCTCCACTTT. Translation: CASSQRTGDSPLHF.

This sequence joins TRBV30 and TRBJ2-2; D may be TRBD1 or TRBD2 (6 bases each). The CDR3 runs 14 residues. In germline, CDR1 is GTSNPN, CDR2 SVGIG (reference sequence). The ends were cut back, 5 bases at V and 6 bases at J, with 16 bases in the middle. CDR3 protein: CAWGGGGAPGELFF. The CDR3 DNA is TGTGCCTGGGGGGGCGGCGGGGCCCCCGGGGAGCTGTTTTTT.

This clone was recorded only once. The chain recombines TRBV2 with TRBJ2-6; D is perhaps TRBD1 (6 bases). Germline V gives CDR1 SNHLY, CDR2 FYNNEI. The germline V and J ends were trimmed by 8 bases and 0 bases, with 17 bases remaining between them. This CDR3 comprises 17 residues. CDR3 residues: CASSRLDRISGANVLTF. The CDR3 bases are TGTGCCAGCTCCCGACTCGACAGGATCTCTGGGGCCAACGTCCTGACTTTC.

The chain recombines TRBV12-1 with TRBJ1-1; the D segment call TRBD1 is taken from the table without a DNA check. TRBV12-1 is a known pseudogene. This CDR3 region has 16 residues. The CDR3 protein is CASSFKDRALNTEAFF. DNA of the CDR3: TGTGCCAGCAGCTTTAAGGACAGGGCGCTGAACACTGAAGCTTTCTTT.

The CDR3 sequence: CASSLAGRNTEAFF. In nucleotides, the CDR3 is TGTGCCAGCAGCTTAGCGGGGAGGAACACTGAAGCTTTCTTT. The chain employs TRBV11-1 and TRBJ1-1; D gene unclear. Germline V gene data show CDR1 as SGHAT and CDR2 as FQDESV (reference sequence). The CDR3 has 14 amino acids. The germline V and J ends were trimmed by 0 bases and 1 base, with 6 bases remaining between them.